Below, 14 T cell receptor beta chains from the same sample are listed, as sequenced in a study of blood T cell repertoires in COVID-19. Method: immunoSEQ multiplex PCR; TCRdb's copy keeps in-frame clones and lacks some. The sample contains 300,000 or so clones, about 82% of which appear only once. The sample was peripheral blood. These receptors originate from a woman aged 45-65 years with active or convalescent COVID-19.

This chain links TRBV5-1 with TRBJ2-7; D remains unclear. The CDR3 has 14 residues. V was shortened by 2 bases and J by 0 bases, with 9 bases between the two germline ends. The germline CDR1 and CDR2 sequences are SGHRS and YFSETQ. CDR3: CASSFDSLSYEQYF. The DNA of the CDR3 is TGCGCCAGCAGCTTCGACTCCCTCTCCTACGAGCAGTACTTC.

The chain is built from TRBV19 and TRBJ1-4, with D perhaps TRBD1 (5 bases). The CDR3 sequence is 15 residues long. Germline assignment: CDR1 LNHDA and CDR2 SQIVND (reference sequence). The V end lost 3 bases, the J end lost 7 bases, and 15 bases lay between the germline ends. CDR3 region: CASSMRIRQREKLFF. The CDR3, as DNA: TGTGCCAGTAGTATGCGGATCCGACAGCGTGAAAAACTGTTTTTT.

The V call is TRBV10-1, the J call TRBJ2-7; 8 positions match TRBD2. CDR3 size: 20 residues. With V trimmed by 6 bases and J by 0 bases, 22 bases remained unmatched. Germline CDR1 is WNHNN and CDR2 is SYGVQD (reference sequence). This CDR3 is CASRSTKTTGLAEISYEQYF. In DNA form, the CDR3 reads TGCGCCAGCAGATCAACCAAGACTACAGGACTAGCAGAAATCTCCTACGAGCAGTACTTC.

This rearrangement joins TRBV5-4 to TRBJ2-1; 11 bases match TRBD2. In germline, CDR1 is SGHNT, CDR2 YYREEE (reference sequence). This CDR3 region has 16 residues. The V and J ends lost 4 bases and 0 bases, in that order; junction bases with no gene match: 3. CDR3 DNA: TGTGCCAGCAGCCCGGGACTAGCGGACTCCTACAATGAGCAGTTCTTC. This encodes CASSPGLADSYNEQFF.

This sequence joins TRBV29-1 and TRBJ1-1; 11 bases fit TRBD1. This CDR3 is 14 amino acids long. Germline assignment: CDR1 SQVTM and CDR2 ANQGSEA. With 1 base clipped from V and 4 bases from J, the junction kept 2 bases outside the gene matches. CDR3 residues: CSVEGTGGGTEAFF. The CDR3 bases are TGCAGCGTTGAAGGGACAGGGGGCGGCACTGAAGCTTTCTTT.

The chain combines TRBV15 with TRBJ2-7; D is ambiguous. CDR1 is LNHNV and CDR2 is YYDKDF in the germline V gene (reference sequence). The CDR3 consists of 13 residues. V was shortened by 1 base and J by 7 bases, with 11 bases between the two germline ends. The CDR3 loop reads CATSRGSNIEQYF. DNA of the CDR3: TGTGCCACCAGCAGAGGGAGTAATATAGAGCAGTACTTC.

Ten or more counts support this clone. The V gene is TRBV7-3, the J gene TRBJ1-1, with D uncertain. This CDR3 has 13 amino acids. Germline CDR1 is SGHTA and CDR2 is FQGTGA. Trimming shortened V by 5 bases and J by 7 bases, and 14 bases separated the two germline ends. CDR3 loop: CASSQELADEAFF. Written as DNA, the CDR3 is TGTGCCAGCAGCCAAGAACTAGCCGATGAAGCTTTCTTT.

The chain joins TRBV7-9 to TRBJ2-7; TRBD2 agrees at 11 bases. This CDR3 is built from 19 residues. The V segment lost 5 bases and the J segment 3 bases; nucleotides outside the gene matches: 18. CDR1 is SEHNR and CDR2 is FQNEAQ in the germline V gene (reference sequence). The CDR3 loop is CASSAQAGGTSGSYYEQYF. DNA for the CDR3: TGTGCCAGCAGCGCTCAGGCGGGCGGGACTAGCGGTTCCTACTACGAGCAGTACTTC.

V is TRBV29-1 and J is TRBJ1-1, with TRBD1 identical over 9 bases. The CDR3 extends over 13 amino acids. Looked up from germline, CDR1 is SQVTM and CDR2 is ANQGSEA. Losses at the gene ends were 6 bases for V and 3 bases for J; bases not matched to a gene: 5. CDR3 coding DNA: TGCAGCGTGCCCACAGGGGGCGACACTGAAGCTTTCTTT. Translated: CSVPTGGDTEAFF.

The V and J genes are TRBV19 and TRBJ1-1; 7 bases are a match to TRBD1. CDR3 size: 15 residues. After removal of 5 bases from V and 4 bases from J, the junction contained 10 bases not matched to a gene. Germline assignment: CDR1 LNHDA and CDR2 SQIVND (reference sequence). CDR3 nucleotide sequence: TGTGCCAGTAGTTTGGGACCGACAGGGAGCACTGAAGCTTTCTTT. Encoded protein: CASSLGPTGSTEAFF.

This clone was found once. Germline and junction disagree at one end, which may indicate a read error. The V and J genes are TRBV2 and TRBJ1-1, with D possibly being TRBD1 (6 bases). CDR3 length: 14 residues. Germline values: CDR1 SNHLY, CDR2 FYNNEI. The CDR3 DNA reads TGCGCCAGCTCTCTGCGGGGGCTGGTCACTGAAGCTTTCTTT. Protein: CASSLRGLVTEAFF. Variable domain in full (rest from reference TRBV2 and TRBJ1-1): EPEVTQTPSHQVTQMGQEVILRCVPISNHLYFYWYRQILGQKVEFLVSFYNNEISEKSEIFDDQFSVERPDGSNFTLKIRSTKLEDSAMYFCASSLRGLVTEAFFGQGTRLTVV.

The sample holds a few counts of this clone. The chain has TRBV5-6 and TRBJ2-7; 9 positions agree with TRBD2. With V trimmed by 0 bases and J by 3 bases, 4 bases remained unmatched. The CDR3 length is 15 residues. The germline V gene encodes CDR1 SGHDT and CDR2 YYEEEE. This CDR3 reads CASSLGLAGIYEQYF. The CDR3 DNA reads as TGTGCCAGCAGCTTGGGGCTAGCGGGAATCTACGAGCAGTACTTC.

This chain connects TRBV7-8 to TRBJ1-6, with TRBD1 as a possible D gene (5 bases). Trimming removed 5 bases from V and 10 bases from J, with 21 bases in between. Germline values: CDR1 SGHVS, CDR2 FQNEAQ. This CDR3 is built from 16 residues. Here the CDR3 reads CASSPPRGRRGSPLHF. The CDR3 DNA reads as TGTGCCAGCAGCCCTCCTAGGGGACGGCGGGGATCACCCCTCCACTTT.

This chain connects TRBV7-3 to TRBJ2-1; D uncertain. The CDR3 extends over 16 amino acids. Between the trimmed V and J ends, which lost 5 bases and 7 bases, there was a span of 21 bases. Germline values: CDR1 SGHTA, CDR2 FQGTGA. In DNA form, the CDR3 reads TGTGCCAGCAGCGTTAGCCGAGACGCTGGCTCGAATGAGCAGTTCTTC. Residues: CASSVSRDAGSNEQFF.